The present TCR beta chain was sequenced within a study of lymphopenia after photon versus proton radiotherapy. Study conclusions and caveats: In patients who died, overall survival fell as post-nadir TCR diversity dropped more. Only patients who died were analyzed for survival; proton advantage is unproven. Relative stability marked proton patients; photon patients lost diversity and naive cells.

This CDR3 is 15 amino acids long. In germline, CDR1 is SGHAT, CDR2 FQNNGV. V was pared by 6 bases and J by 3 bases, with 11 bases of the junction left unmatched. Only in-frame clones appear in the TCRdb table, and some are missing; sequencing was by immunoSEQ multiplex PCR. The sample lists roughly 41,000 clones, about 84% seen once, with approximately 3% in the top ten. As to this clone: The antigen is undetermined.

This TCR was sampled from a man aged 45 to 65 with gastric cancer. The sequencing here drew on peripheral blood, taken from a patient treated with photon-based radiotherapy. This chain uses TRBV11-2 with TRBJ2-7; 7 positions agree with TRBD1. CDR3 nucleotide sequence: TGTGCCAGCAGGAACCCTTACAGGGGTCGCTACGAGCAGTACTTC. This codes for CASRNPYRGRYEQYF.